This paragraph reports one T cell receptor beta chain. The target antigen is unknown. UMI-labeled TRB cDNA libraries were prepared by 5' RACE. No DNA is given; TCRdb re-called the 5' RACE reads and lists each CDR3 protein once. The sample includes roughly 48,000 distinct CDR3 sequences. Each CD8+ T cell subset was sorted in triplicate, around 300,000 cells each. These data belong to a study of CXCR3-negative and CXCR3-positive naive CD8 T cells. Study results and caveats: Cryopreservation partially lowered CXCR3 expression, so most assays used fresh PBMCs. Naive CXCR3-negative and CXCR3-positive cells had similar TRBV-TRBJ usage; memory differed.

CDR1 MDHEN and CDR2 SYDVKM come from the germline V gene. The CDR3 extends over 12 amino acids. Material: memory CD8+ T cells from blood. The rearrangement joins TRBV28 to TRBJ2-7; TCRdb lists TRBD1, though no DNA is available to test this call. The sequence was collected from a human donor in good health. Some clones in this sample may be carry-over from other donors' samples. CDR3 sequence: CASSYTGWEQYF.